This is a list of T cell receptor beta chains from one sample in a study of spatial heterogeneity in lung cancer. TCRdb processed the 5' RACE reads anew with MiXCR; each CDR3 protein has one entry. The data hold a few thousand distinct CDR3 sequences, with less than 15% observed a single time. The sample consisted of PBMCs, taken at surgery. The source of these receptors is a male donor with early-stage non-small cell lung cancer. The CDR3 runs from the conserved cysteine through the conserved F or W. Fields, in order: V gene, clone size, D gene, J gene, CDR3 DNA, CDR3 protein. D genes are given only for firm matches. Only some rows state a clone size, as once, few, many or a class for expanded clones.

TRBV20-1	many	TRBD2	TRBJ2-1	TGCAGTGCTTGCTGTCCCGCGGGAGGGCCGAATGAGCAGTTCTTC	CSACCPAGGPNEQFF
TRBV11-2	-	TRBD2	TRBJ2-1	TGTGCCAGCAGCCGGACTAGCGGGGGCCCCTCCAATGAGCAGTTCTTC	CASSRTSGGPSNEQFF
TRBV23-1	few	-	TRBJ2-5	TGCGCCAGCAGTCACAGAGAGCAAGAGACCCAGTACTTC	CASSHREQETQYF
TRBV5-6	many	-	TRBJ2-1	TGTGCCAGCAGCTTGGTCCCCAATGAGCAGTTCTTC	CASSLVPNEQFF
TRBV29-1	many	-	TRBJ2-1	TGCAGCGTTGGAAGCCGGTATGAGCAGTTCTTC	CSVGSRYEQFF
TRBV27	many	TRBD2	TRBJ2-7	TGTGCCAGCAGTTCCAGCGGGACCTCCTACGAGCAGTACTTC	CASSSSGTSYEQYF
TRBV12-3/TRBV12-4	few	-	TRBJ2-3	TGTGCCAGCAGGCTAGCAGATACGCAGTATTTT	CASRLADTQYF
TRBV3-1	many	-	TRBJ2-7	TGTGCCAGCAGCCGAGACTACGAGCAGTACTTC	CASSRDYEQYF
TRBV4-3	medium-sized	TRBD2	TRBJ2-1	TGCGCCAGCAGCCTCCAAACTAGCGGGAGTTACAATGAGCAGTTCTTC	CASSLQTSGSYNEQFF
TRBV23-1	many	TRBD1	TRBJ2-7	TGCGCCAGCAGTCAAACGACAGGGACATCCGAGCAGTACTTC	CASSQTTGTSEQYF
TRBV28	many	TRBD2	TRBJ2-2	TGTGCCAGCACCCGGGGGGGGACGAACACCGGGGAGCTGTTTTTT	CASTRGGTNTGELFF
TRBV7-9	few	TRBD1	TRBJ1-4	TGTGCCAGCAGCTCACGACAGGGTAGTTCCCGGGAAAAACTGTTTTTT	CASSSRQGSSREKLFF
TRBV7-6	many	-	TRBJ2-3	TGTGCCAGCAGCCGAGGGACTCCTACTAGCACAGATACGCAGTATTTT	CASSRGTPTSTDTQYF
TRBV14	few	TRBD1	TRBJ2-5	TGTGCCAGCAGCCAAGTCAGGACAGGGATAGAGACCCAGTACTTC	CASSQVRTGIETQYF
TRBV5-1	many	-	TRBJ1-5	TGCGCCAGCAGCTCTATGGGGCCCCAGCCCCAGCATTTT	CASSSMGPQPQHF
TRBV28	many	-	TRBJ2-1	TGTGCCAGCAGTTTTGACACTAACAATGAGCAGTTCTTC	CASSFDTNNEQFF
TRBV20-1	-	-	TRBJ2-3	TGCAGTGCCTCGCGCCGTGCCAGCGATACGCAGTATTTT	CSASRRASDTQYF
TRBV12-3/TRBV12-4	many	-	TRBJ1-5	TGTGCCAGCAGGTACAGGGTAGATCAGCCCCAGCATTTT	CASRYRVDQPQHF
TRBV7-8	many	TRBD1	TRBJ2-1	TGTGCCAGCAGCACCCACCGGGACAGGGGGACCTACAATGAGCAGTTCTTC	CASSTHRDRGTYNEQFF
TRBV6-2/TRBV6-3	hyperexpanded	TRBD1	TRBJ2-7	TGTGCCAGCAGTCCGGACAGGGGAATCTCCTACGAGCAGTACTTC	CASSPDRGISYEQYF
TRBV7-9	large	TRBD2	TRBJ2-7	TGTGCCAGCAGCGCACGCGGGACTAGCGGCTACGAGCAGTACTTC	CASSARGTSGYEQYF
TRBV4-1	many	-	TRBJ1-1	TGCGCCAGCAGCCAAAGGGCGAACACTGAAGCTTTCTTT	CASSQRANTEAFF
TRBV12-3/TRBV12-4	many	TRBD1	TRBJ2-1	TGTGCCAGCAGTTTAGACAGGGGTCCCTACAATGAGCAGTTCTTC	CASSLDRGPYNEQFF
TRBV20-1	medium-sized	-	TRBJ2-7	TGCAGTGCTAGGCCCACAAATTCCTACGAGCAGTACTTC	CSARPTNSYEQYF
TRBV5-1	few	TRBD2	TRBJ2-3	TGCGCCAGCAGCTTGGCCGGGAGGCCAGATACGCAGTATTTT	CASSLAGRPDTQYF
TRBV20-1	-	-	TRBJ1-3	TGCAGTGCTCTCGACGGGGACTCTGGAAACACCATATATTTT	CSALDGDSGNTIYF
TRBV6-5	medium-sized	TRBD2	TRBJ2-7	TGTGCCAGCAGCCCAGTAGCGGGACGGGCCCACGAGCAGTACTTC	CASSPVAGRAHEQYF
TRBV20-1	medium-sized	-	TRBJ2-5	TGCAGTGCTACGGAACTTACTAGCTGGCAAGAGACCCAGTACTTC	CSATELTSWQETQYF
TRBV27	medium-sized	-	TRBJ2-1	TGTGCCAGCAGCCCGGGGGATTTGCGGCCGGGGGCAACGCGGTTCTTC	CASSPGDLRPGATRFF
TRBV6-5	many	TRBD2	TRBJ2-7	TGTGCCGCACGAAGCGGGAGTGGCTACGAGCAGTACTTC	CAARSGSGYEQYF
TRBV7-2	many	-	TRBJ2-2	TGTGCCAGCAGCTTATGGGGGGCCGGGGAGCTGTTTTTT	CASSLWGAGELFF
TRBV28	many	-	TRBJ2-7	TGTGCCAGCAGTTTATGTTTGAAAGGGTGCGAGCAGTACTTC	CASSLCLKGCEQYF
TRBV27	many	-	TRBJ2-7	TGTGCCAGCAGTTTAAAATTTGCGGGATCCAACCCCTACGAGCAGTACTTC	CASSLKFAGSNPYEQYF
TRBV11-2	many	-	TRBJ1-5	TGTGCCAGCAGCACCGGGGGGCTGGGGTATCAGCCCCAGCATTTT	CASSTGGLGYQPQHF